This TCR beta chain derives from a study of Ad26.COV2.S vaccination and SARS-CoV-2 variants. Study summary: Ad26.COV2.S was injected intramuscularly once or twice, 56 days apart. The study's findings and limits: Estimates derived from TCR breadth and depth analyses may have underestimated total T cell responses.

Produced via immunoSEQ multiplex PCR; TCRdb's table is partial and in-frame only. Altogether roughly 380,000 clones are present, approximately 87% being singletons, with the ten largest covering less than 4%. Treatment specified: 15 to 20 received Ad26.COV2.S at low or high dose, single or two shots; 5 received placebo; per-sample allocation not given. Sampling happened 63 days after the first vaccine or placebo injection. An Ad26 vector carrying the Wuhan-strain SARS-CoV-2 spike served as the vaccine. The germline V gene has CDR1 SGHTA and CDR2 FQGNSA. The CDR3 sequence is 15 residues long. After removal of 1 base from V and 9 bases from J, the junction contained 8 bases not matched to a gene. Remarks on this clone: Its antigen is as yet unknown.

Specimen: peripheral blood, collected in a trial of Ad26.COV2.S vaccine versus placebo. The sequence derives from a person aged 18-65 years who received the Ad26.COV2.S COVID-19 vaccine or a placebo. The chain recombines TRBV7-2 with TRBJ2-1, with 8 bases identical to TRBD2. This CDR3 reads CASSLVSGGGSEQFF. For the CDR3, the DNA is TGTGCCAGCAGCTTAGTTTCGGGAGGGGGGAGTGAGCAGTTCTTC.